This T cell receptor beta chain was retrieved from a study of persistence of HIV-infected CD4 T cells. Study-wide findings and caveats: CMV- and Gag-responding cells had lower TCRbeta richness than CD3/CD28-responding cells. Antigen-responding cells were enriched for degenerate expanded CDR3beta sequences.

Overlapping HIV-1 Gag 15-mer peptides at approximately 1 ug per peptide per mL were used. Responding CD4+ T cells were sorted by upregulation of both CD40 ligand and CD69. For at least 4 years, plasma HIV-1 RNA was undetectable (<50 copies/mL). Stimulated PBMCs had first been depleted of CD8+ T cells. The libraries were made with immunoSEQ version 4 in survey mode. The data were produced by immunoSEQ multiplex PCR, yet TCRdb's version contains in-frame clones alone and is incomplete. This table has 25,000 to 35,000 clones, roughly 71% appearing once. Comments on this clone: Its antigen is not known.

Deletions cut 5 bases from V and 0 bases from J, with 11 bases between. The CDR3 extends over 15 amino acids. Looked up from germline, CDR1 is SGHVS and CDR2 is FQNEAQ. The chain is built from TRBV7-8 and TRBJ1-3, with D hard to call. The clonotype comes from an adult man with HIV who was CMV-seropositive. The sequences come from CD4+ T cells sorted from PBMCs after roughly 18-hour stimulation, collected from a patient who received antiretroviral therapy. The CDR3 region is CASSRAGISGNTIYF. The CDR3 DNA sequence: TGTGCCAGCAGCCGCGCTGGCATCTCTGGAAACACCATATATTTT.